This T cell receptor beta chain was observed in a study of blood T cell repertoires in COVID-19. Study details: T cells, B-cell-depleted T cells, or PBMCs provided the cDNA or gDNA that served as material.

The CDR3 is 15 residues long. V shed 0 bases and J 4 bases; nucleotides not matched to a gene: 3. CDR1 and CDR2 from the germline V gene are SGDLS and YYNGEE. As originally analysed: Nucleated cell counts were estimated from reference gene primer amplification. Clones were sequenced by immunoSEQ multiplex PCR, and TCRdb holds only the in-frame ones, with some missing. The V and J calls and clone size come from that table; D and trimming were worked out from the DNA. The table has some 100,000 clones, around four fifths seen once. V usage is TRBV9 and J usage is TRBJ2-3; 9 nucleotides line up with TRBD2. Sample: peripheral blood. The receptor was derived from a woman between 65 and 79 years old with acute or convalescent COVID-19. The CDR3, as DNA: TGTGCCAGCAGCGTAGGCGGGGGGGCCCCAGATACGCAGTATTTT. The encoded protein is CASSVGGGAPDTQYF.